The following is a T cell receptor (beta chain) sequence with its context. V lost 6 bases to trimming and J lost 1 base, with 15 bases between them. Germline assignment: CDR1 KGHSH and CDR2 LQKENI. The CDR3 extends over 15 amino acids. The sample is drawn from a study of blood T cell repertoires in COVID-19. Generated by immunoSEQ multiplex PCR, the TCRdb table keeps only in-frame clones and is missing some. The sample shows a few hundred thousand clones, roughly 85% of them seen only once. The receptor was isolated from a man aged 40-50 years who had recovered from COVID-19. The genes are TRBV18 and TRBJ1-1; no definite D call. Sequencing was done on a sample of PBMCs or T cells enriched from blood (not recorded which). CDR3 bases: TGTGCCAGCTCCCTTCGGGAAACGACGAACACTGAAGCTTTCTTT. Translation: CASSLRETTNTEAFF.